The source of this TCR beta chain is a study of early T cells in non-severe SARS-CoV-2 infection. Across the study: Sequencing was performed on bulk RNA from unsorted whole blood, leaving chains unpaired. Findings of the study overall: Matching against VDJdb likely underestimated virus-specific expansions, favoring anti-spike CD8.

Attached unique molecular identifiers marked individual cDNA molecules. TCRdb fed the 5' RACE reads into MiXCR, producing one record per CDR3 protein. Found here are fewer than 65,000 distinct CDR3 sequences, 5.9% of them singletons; the top ten hold around 3.5%. Trimming removed 4 bases from V and 7 bases from J; junction bases left unmatched: 8. The length of the CDR3 is 15 residues. Germline V CDR1 and CDR2: KGHSH, LQKENI. This clonotype was detected many times. As yet, its antigen is unknown. This chain links TRBV18 with TRBJ2-1, with TRBD1 identical over 9 bases. This specimen was whole blood, taken at baseline. The sequence was collected from an adult who was a healthcare worker with PCR-confirmed SARS-CoV-2 infection or an uninfected control (not recorded which). The CDR3 spells CASSLEQGAENEQFF. Here the CDR3 DNA reads TGTGCCAGCTCACTCGAACAGGGGGCTGAAAATGAGCAGTTCTTC.